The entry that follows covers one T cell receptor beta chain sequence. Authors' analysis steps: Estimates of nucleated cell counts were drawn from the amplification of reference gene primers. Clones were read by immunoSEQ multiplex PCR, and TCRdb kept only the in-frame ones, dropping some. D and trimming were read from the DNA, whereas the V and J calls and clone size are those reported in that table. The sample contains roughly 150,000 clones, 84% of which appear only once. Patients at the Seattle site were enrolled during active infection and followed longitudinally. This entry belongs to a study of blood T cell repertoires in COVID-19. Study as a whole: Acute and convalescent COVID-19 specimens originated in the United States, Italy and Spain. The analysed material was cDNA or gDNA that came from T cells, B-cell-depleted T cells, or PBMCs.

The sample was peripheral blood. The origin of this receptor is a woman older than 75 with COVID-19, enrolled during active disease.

This CDR3 is CASSLGRGGDTQYF. The CDR3 DNA follows: TGTGCCAGCTCACTCGGACGGGGGGGCGATACGCAGTATTTT. V usage is TRBV18 and J usage is TRBJ2-3; the match to TRBD2 covers 8 bases. In germline, CDR1 is KGHSH, CDR2 LQKENI. Trimming cost V 4 bases and J 6 bases; bases outside gene matches: 6. The CDR3 covers 14 residues.